This TCR beta chain was captured in a study of CD8+ T cells in alopecia areata. Overall study: Oral tofacitinib (5 to 10 mg twice daily) was administered to treated patients.

Whole-study results and caveats: Sequencing of scalp tissue also captures the resident alphabeta T cells of normal skin. Clarity of TCR sharing across patients fell short of that in mice, possibly HLA-related.

Collected material from alopecia areata patients comprised lesional scalp punch biopsies and peripheral blood. The CDR3 totals 16 residues. The germline CDR1 and CDR2 sequences are MNHEY and SMNVEV (reference sequence). V was clipped by 5 bases and J by 0 bases; unmatched bases: 5. Concerning this clone: The target antigen is unknown.

Isolated RNA was reverse transcribed into cDNA used as the sequencing template. TCRdb's copy holds only in-frame clones and misses some; the assay was immunoSEQ multiplex PCR. The sample yields 150,000 or so clones, over 70% seen once. The rearrangement links TRBV27 to TRBJ2-2, with 8 bases lining up with TRBD1. The source is a human donor with alopecia areata. The sample consisted of CD8+ T cells sorted from blood, taken at week 0. The CDR3 loop is CASSRPGQANTGELFF. The CDR3 DNA follows: TGTGCCAGCAGTCGCCCGGGACAGGCGAACACCGGGGAGCTGTTTTTT.